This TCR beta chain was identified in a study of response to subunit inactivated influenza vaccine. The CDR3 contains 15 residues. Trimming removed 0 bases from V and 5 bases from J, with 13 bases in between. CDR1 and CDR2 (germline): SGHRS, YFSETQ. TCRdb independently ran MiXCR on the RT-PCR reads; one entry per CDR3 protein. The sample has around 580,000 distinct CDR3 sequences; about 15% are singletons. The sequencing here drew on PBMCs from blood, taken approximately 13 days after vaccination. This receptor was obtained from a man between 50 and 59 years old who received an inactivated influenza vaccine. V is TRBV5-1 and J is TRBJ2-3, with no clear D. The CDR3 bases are TGCGCCAGCAGCTTGGAAAGAGTCGGTCAAGATACGCAGTATTTT. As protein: CASSLERVGQDTQYF.